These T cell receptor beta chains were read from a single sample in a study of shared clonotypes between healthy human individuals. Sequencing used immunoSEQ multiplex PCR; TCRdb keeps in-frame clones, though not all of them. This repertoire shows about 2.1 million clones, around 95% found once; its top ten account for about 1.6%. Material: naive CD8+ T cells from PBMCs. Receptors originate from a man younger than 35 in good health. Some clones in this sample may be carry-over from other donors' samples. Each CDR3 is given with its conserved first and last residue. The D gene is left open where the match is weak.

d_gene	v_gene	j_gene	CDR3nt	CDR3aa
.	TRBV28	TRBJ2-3	TGTGCCAGCAGTTTAAGGACCGAAGATACGCAGTATTTT	CASSLRTEDTQYF
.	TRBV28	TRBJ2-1	TGTGCCAGCAGTCCCGGGACTTACTACAATGAGCAGTTCTTC	CASSPGTYYNEQFF
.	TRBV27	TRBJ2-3	TGTGCCAGCAGTTTTGGCGGGCTGGATACGCAGTATTTT	CASSFGGLDTQYF
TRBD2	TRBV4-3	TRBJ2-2	TGCGCCAGCAGCCAAGAATTAGCGGGAGTGGAGGCGGCCGGGGAGCTGTTTTTT	CASSQELAGVEAAGELFF
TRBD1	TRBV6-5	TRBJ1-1	TGTGCCAGCAGGCAGGGGGCGATCACTGAAGCTTTCTTT	CASRQGAITEAFF
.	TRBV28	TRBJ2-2	TGTGCCAGCAGTTTATACAGGGCGAACACCGGGGAGCTGTTTTTT	CASSLYRANTGELFF
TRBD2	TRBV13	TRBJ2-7	TGTGCCAGCAGCCCCCTCCAGACTAGCGGGCCCTCCTACGAGCAGTACTTC	CASSPLQTSGPSYEQYF
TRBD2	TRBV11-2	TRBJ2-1	TGTGCCAGCAGACCAATAGCGGGAGTCTACAATGAGCAGTTCTTC	CASRPIAGVYNEQFF
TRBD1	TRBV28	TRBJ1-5	TGTGCCAGCAGTTTATGGGCGACAGGGGAGCAGCCCCAGCATTTT	CASSLWATGEQPQHF
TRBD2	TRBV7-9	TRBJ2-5	TGTGCCAGCAGCTTACTAGCGGGAGCCCAAGAGACCCAGTACTTC	CASSLLAGAQETQYF
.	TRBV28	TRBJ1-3	TGTGCCAGCAGTGGACAGAATGGAAACACCATATATTTT	CASSGQNGNTIYF
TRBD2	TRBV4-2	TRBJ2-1	TGTGCCAGCAGCCAAGATGAACTAGCGGGAGGGTGGGATGAGCAGTTCTTC	CASSQDELAGGWDEQFF
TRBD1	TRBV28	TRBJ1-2	TGTGCCAGCCGCACTCCAGGGGGGCAGCACTATGGCTACACCTTC	CASRTPGGQHYGYTF
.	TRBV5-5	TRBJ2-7	TGTGCCAGCAGCTTGGCTGTAGGGGTCGCCTACGAGCAGTACTTC	CASSLAVGVAYEQYF
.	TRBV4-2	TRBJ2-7	.	CASSPPFLERAYEQYF
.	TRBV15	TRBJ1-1	TGTGCCACCCGGGATTGGAACACTGAAGCTTTCTTT	CATRDWNTEAFF
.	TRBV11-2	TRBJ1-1	TGTGCCAGCACCGACACAGCGACGAACACTGAAGCTTTCTTT	CASTDTATNTEAFF
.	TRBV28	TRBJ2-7	TGTGCCAGCAGTTTGGAGGGGGCGCGGGAGCAGTACTTC	CASSLEGAREQYF
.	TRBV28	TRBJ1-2	TGTGCCAGCAGCCGGAGCTTTTTATACTATGGCTACACCTTC	CASSRSFLYYGYTF
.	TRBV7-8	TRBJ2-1	TGTGCCAGCAGCTCCAGAGATGGTGTCAGGTGGGATGAGCAGTTCTTC	CASSSRDGVRWDEQFF
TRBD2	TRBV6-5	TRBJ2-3	TGTGCCAGCAGTTACGGGGTAGCGGGAGAGATAGATACGCAGTATTTT	CASSYGVAGEIDTQYF
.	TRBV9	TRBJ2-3	TGTGCCAGCAGCGTAGGTCGGCAAGGGATCAGCACAGATACGCAGTATTTT	CASSVGRQGISTDTQYF
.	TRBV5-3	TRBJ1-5	TGTGCCAGAAGCTTGGGTCCAGGGGATTTCAAAGGGCCCCAGCATTTT	CARSLGPGDFKGPQHF
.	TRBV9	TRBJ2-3	TGTGCCAGCAGCGTAAGCGGAGCCAGCACAGATACGCAGTATTTT	CASSVSGASTDTQYF
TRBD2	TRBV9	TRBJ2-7	TGTGCCAGCAGCGTAGGGACTAGCGGGAGGAGCGACGAGCAGTACTTC	CASSVGTSGRSDEQYF
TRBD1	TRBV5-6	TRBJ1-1	TGTGCCAGCAGCCCTTACAGGGGGAACACTGAAGCTTTCTTT	CASSPYRGNTEAFF
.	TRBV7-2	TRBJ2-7	TGTGCCAGCAGCCTGGGGAGGTCCTACGAGCAGTACTTC	CASSLGRSYEQYF
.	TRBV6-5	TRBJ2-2	TGTGCCAGCAGAGCCAGGGGCCTACCCGGGGAGCTGTTTTTT	CASRARGLPGELFF
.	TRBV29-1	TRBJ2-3	TGCAGCGTACAGTCAGGGGGACTCACAGATACGCAGTATTTT	CSVQSGGLTDTQYF
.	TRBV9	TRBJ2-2	TGTGCCAGCAGCGTAGTAGGCACCGGGGAGCTGTTTTTT	CASSVVGTGELFF